This T cell receptor beta chain comes out of a study of T and B cells in COVID-19 patients. BIOMED2 TRB-A/B primer pools were used in multiplex TRB PCR. One entry per CDR3 protein, called by TCRdb with MiXCR from the multiplex PCR reads. Of more than 12,000 distinct CDR3 sequences in the sample, about 30% are singletons; the top ten hold approximately 1.1%. Study results and limitations: Highly clonal in active COVID-19, TRB repertoires exceeded healthy-donor diversity and richness at recovery.

Each TRB amplification used roughly 240-550 ng of genomic DNA from blood. CDR1 is LNHDA, CDR2 SQIVND, per germline (reference sequence). V dropped 0 bases and J dropped 7; count of bases not matched to a gene: 8. The CDR3 has 16 residues. Within the sample, this clonotype is medium-sized. Its matching antigen is unknown. The sample consisted of blood. The TCR sequence derives from a human donor who had recovered from COVID-19. The chain combines TRBV19 with TRBJ2-1; 8 bases are a match to TRBD2. For the CDR3, the DNA is TGTGCCAGTAGTATAGATTCGGGAGGGCCATGGAATGAGCAGTTCTTC. Translation gives CASSIDSGGPWNEQFF.